The 7 T cell receptor beta chains below come from one sample, sequenced in a study of blood T cell repertoires in COVID-19. Clones were read by immunoSEQ multiplex PCR, and TCRdb kept only the in-frame ones, dropping some. The sample consists of some 490,000 clones, approximately 85% of them appearing once. The sequenced sample was peripheral blood. All receptors come from a human donor in a cohort sampled during active COVID-19.

The rearrangement links TRBV6-5 to TRBJ1-5, with TRBD1 matching 9 bases. The V gene end was trimmed by 7 bases and the J gene end by 7 bases; junction bases not matched to a gene: 5. The CDR3 has 13 amino acids. The V gene's germline CDR1 is MNHEY and CDR2 SVGAGI. For the CDR3, the DNA is TGTGCCAGCAACCTACAGGGGGCGCAGCCCCAGCATTTT. This translates into CASNLQGAQPQHF.

The V call is TRBV6-5, the J call TRBJ2-2; D is perhaps TRBD1 (6 bases). Germline V gene data show CDR1 as MNHEY and CDR2 as SVGAGI. The V and J ends lost 7 bases and 0 bases respectively, with 9 bases between them. CDR3 length equals 14 residues. The chain's CDR3 is CASTGTSNTGELFF. The CDR3 bases are TGTGCCAGCACGGGGACATCGAACACCGGGGAGCTGTTTTTT.

This clone was recorded a few times. This chain uses TRBV4-2 with TRBJ1-1; possibly TRBD1 for D (6 bases). V was pared by 2 bases and J by 6 bases, with 16 bases between. Germline V lookup: CDR1 LGHNA, CDR2 YNFKEQ. This CDR3 is 15 amino acids long. CDR3 residues: CASSQLSQGTAEAFF. The CDR3 DNA is TGTGCCAGCAGCCAATTAAGTCAGGGGACGGCTGAAGCTTTCTTT.

This sequence joins TRBV7-9 and TRBJ1-1, with D tentatively TRBD1 (5 bases). Per the germline V gene, CDR1 is SEHNR and CDR2 is FQNEAQ (reference sequence). The CDR3 runs to 14 residues. Trimming shortened V by 5 bases and J by 1 base, and 11 bases separated the two germline ends. This CDR3 is CASSHWGENTEAFF. The CDR3 region has the DNA TGTGCCAGCAGCCATTGGGGGGAGAACACTGAAGCTTTCTTT.

In its sample, this clone was seen once. V usage is TRBV5-1 and J usage is TRBJ2-3, with TRBD1 as a possible D gene (6 bases). Trimming cost V 2 bases and J 2 bases, with 12 bases left between them. CDR1 is SGHRS, CDR2 YFSETQ, per germline. The CDR3 contains 15 residues. CDR3 sequence: CASSFYRDVTDTQYF. The DNA of the CDR3 is TGCGCCAGCAGCTTTTACAGGGATGTCACAGATACGCAGTATTTT.

The chain employs TRBV6-2 or TRBV6-3 and TRBJ2-5, with a tentative D call TRBD1 (5 bases). V lost 6 bases and J lost 4, with 9 bases in between. Germline lookup yields CDR1 MNHEY and CDR2 SVGEGT. This CDR3 is 12 amino acids long. The CDR3 nucleotides read TGTGCCAGCAGCTTTCAGGGAGAGACCCAGTACTTC. This translates into CASSFQGETQYF.

The chain employs TRBV30 and TRBJ2-1, with 14 bases aligning to TRBD2. Germline V gene sequence: CDR1 GTSNPN, CDR2 SVGIG (reference sequence). The V segment lost 3 bases and the J segment 5 bases; nucleotides outside the gene matches: 12. There are 18 residues in the CDR3. CDR3 sequence: CAWRTSGRASHRDNEQFF. CDR3 nucleotides: TGTGCCTGGAGGACTAGCGGGAGGGCCTCGCATCGTGACAATGAGCAGTTCTTC.